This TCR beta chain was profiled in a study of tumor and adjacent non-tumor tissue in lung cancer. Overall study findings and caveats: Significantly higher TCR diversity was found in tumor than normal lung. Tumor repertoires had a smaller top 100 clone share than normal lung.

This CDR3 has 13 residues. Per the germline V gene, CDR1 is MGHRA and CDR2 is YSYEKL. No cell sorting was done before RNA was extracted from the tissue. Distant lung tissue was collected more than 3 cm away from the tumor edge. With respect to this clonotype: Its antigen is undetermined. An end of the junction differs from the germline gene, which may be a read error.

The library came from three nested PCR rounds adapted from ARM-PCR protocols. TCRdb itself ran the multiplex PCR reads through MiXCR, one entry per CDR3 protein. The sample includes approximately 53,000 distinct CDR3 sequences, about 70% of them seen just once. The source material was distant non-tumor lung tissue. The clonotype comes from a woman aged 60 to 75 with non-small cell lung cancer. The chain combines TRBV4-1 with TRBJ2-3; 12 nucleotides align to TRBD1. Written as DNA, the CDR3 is TGCCCCAGCGCCGGGACAGGGGGCGATATGCAGTATTTT. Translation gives CPSAGTGGDMQYF.